The rows below give T cell receptor beta chains drawn from one sample of a study of shared clonotypes between healthy human individuals. Only in-frame clones appear in the TCRdb table, and some are missing; sequencing was by immunoSEQ multiplex PCR. Of roughly 300,000 clones listed, 70% to 75% are singletons. Sequences were obtained from memory CD4+ T cells sorted from blood. The receptors were sampled from a man aged 30-40 years in good health. CDR3s include the opening cysteine and the closing phenylalanine or tryptophan. The D gene is left open where the match is weak. Expanded clones get a size class; other rows say once, few or many, or leave the size out.

abundance	v_gene	d_gene	j_gene	CDR3aa	CDR3nt
NA	TRBV28	TRBD1	TRBJ2-6	CASSHRQGPRPGANVLTF	TGTGCCAGCAGCCATAGACAGGGCCCTAGACCTGGGGCCAACGTCCTGACTTTC
NA	TRBV15	TRBD1	TRBJ2-2	CATSMGQRNTGELFF	TGTGCCACCAGTATGGGACAGAGGAACACCGGGGAGCTGTTTTTT
NA	TRBV2	NA	TRBJ2-1	CASSETRGNEQFF	TGTGCCAGCAGTGAAACCAGGGGCAATGAGCAGTTCTTC
NA	TRBV29-1	NA	TRBJ1-1	CSVDRGGTEAFF	TGCAGCGTTGATAGGGGGGGGACTGAAGCTTTCTTT
NA	TRBV5-4	TRBD2	TRBJ2-2	CASSFELAGTGELFF	TGTGCCAGCAGCTTTGAACTAGCGGGAACCGGGGAGCTGTTTTTT
few	TRBV2	NA	TRBJ1-5	CASSEDHGGLGQPQHF	TGTGCCAGCAGTGAAGATCACGGGGGCTTGGGTCAGCCCCAGCATTTT
NA	TRBV7-2	NA	TRBJ1-1	CASKQGGAGSPAAEAFF	TGTGCCAGCAAGCAAGGAGGCGCGGGGTCGCCGGCCGCTGAAGCTTTCTTT
NA	TRBV5-1	TRBD1	TRBJ1-1	CASSLTTGANEAFF	TGCGCCAGCAGCTTAACGACAGGGGCGAATGAAGCTTTCTTT
NA	TRBV10-3	NA	TRBJ1-5	CAISYDSNQPQHF	TGTGCCATCTCCTACGATAGCAATCAGCCCCAGCATTTT
NA	TRBV14	TRBD2	TRBJ2-5	CASSLGTSGIVTQYF	TGTGCCAGCAGCCTCGGGACTAGCGGGATCGTGACCCAGTACTTC